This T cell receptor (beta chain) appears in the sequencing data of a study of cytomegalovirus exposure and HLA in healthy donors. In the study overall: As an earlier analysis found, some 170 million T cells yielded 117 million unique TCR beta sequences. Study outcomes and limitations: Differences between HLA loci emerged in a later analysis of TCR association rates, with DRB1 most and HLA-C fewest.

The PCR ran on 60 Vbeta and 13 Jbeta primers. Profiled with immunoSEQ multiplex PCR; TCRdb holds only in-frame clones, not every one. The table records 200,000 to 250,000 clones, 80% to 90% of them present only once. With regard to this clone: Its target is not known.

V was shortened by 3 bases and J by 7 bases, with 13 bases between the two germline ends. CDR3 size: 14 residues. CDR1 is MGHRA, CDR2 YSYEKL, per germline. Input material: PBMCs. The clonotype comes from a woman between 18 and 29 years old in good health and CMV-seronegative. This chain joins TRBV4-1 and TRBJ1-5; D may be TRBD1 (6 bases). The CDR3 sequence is CASSQWGGRQPQHF. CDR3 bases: TGCGCCAGCAGCCAGTGGGGGGGGCGGCAGCCCCAGCATTTT.